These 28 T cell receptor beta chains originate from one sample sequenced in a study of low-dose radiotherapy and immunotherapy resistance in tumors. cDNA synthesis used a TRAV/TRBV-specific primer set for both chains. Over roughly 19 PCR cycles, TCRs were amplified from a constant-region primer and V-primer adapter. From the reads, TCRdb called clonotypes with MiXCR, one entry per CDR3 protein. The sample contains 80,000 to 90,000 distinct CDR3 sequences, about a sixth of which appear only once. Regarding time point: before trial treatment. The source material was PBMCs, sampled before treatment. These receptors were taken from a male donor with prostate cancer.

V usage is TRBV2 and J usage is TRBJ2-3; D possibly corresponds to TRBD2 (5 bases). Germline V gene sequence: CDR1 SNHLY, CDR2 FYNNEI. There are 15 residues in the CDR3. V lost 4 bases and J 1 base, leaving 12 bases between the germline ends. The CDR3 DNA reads TGTGCCAGCAGTGCCCCCTTGGGAGGCACAGATACGCAGTATTTT. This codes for CASSAPLGGTDTQYF.

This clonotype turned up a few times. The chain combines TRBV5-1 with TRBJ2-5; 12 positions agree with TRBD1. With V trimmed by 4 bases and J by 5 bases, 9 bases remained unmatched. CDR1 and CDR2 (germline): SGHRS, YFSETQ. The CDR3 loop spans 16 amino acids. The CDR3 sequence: CASSALPGTGGETQYF. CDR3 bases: TGCGCCAGCAGCGCCCTCCCCGGGACAGGGGGCGAGACCCAGTACTTC.

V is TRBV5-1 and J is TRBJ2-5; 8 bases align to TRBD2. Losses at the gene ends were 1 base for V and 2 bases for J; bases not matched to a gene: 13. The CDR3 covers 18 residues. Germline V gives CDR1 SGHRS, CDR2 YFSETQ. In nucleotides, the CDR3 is TGCGCCAGCAGCTTGCACTTTCCGGCTAGCGGGCTTCAAGAGACCCAGTACTTC. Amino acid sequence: CASSLHFPASGLQETQYF.

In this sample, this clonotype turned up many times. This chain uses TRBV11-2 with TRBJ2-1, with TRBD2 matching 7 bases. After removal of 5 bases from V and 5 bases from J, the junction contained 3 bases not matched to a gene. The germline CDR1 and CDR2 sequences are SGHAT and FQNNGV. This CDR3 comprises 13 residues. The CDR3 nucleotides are TGTGCCAGCAGCCCGAGCGGGAACAATGAGCAGTTCTTC. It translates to CASSPSGNNEQFF.

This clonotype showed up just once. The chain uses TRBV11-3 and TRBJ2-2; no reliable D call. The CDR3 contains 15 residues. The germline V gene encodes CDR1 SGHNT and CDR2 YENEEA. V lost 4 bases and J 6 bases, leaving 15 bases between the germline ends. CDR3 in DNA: TGTGCCAGCAGCTCCTTTCGAGGAGTATCCGGGGAGCTGTTTTTT. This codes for CASSSFRGVSGELFF.

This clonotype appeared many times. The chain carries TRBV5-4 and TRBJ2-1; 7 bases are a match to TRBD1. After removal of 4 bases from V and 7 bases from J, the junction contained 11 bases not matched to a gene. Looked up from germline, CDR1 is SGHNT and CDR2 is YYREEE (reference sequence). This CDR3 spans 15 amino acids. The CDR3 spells CASSIDTGVGNEQFF. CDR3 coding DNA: TGTGCCAGCAGCATCGACACAGGGGTGGGAAATGAGCAGTTCTTC.

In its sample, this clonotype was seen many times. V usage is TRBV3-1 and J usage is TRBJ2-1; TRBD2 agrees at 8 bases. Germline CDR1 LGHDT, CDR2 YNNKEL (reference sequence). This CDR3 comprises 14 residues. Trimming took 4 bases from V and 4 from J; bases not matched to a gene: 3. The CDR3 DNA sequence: TGTGCCAGCAGCCGGGGACTAGTTTACAATGAGCAGTTCTTC. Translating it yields CASSRGLVYNEQFF.

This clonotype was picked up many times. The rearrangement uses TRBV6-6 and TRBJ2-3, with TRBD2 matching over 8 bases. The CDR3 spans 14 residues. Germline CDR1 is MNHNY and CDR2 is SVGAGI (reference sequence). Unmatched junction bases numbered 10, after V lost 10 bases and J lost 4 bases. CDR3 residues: CAIAPGLGADTQYF. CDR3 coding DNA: TGTGCCATCGCGCCGGGACTAGGCGCAGATACGCAGTATTTT.

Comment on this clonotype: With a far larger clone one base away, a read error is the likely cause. CDR3 in amino acids: CASSHLGRDLREQNF. The CDR3 DNA follows: TGCGCCAGCAGCCACCTCGGCCGGGACCTGAGAGAGCAGAACTTC. This chain uses TRBV4-3 with TRBJ2-7; the D call may be TRBD1 or TRBD2 (5 bases each). The CDR3 is 15 residues long. CDR1 and CDR2 (germline): LGHNA, YSLEER.

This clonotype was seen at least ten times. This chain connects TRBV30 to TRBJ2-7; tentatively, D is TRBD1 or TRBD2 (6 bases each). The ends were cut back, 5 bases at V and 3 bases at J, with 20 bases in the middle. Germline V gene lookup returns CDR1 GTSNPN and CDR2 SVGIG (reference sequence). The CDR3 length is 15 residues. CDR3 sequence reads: CAWGGKRDNLYEQYF. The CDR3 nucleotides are TGTGCCTGGGGGGGGAAACGGGACAACCTCTACGAGCAGTACTTC.

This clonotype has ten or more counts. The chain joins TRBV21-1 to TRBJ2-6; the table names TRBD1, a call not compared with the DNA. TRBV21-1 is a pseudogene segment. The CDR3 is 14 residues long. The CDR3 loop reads CASSNRAGANVLTF. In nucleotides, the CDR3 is TGTGCCAGCAGCAACAGGGCTGGGGCCAACGTCCTGACTTTC.

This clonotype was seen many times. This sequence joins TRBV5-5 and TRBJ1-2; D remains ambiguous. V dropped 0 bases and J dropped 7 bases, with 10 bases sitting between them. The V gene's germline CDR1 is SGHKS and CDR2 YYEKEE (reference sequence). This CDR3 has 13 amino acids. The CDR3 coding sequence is TGTGCCAGCAGCTTGGAGGCGGGTCCTGGCTACACCTTC. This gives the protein CASSLEAGPGYTF.

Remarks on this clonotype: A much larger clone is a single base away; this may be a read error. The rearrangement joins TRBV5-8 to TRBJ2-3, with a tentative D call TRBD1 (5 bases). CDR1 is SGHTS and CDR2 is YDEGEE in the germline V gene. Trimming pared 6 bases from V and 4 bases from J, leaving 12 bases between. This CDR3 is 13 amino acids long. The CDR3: CASNTLTADTQYF. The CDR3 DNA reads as TGTGCCAGCAACACACTGACAGCAGATACGCAGTATTTT.

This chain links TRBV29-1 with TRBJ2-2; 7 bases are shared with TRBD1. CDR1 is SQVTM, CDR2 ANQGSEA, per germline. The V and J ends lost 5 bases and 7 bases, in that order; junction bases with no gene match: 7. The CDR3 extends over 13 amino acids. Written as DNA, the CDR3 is TGCAGCGTTACCCGGACAGGCCACGGGGAGCTGTTTTTT. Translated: CSVTRTGHGELFF.

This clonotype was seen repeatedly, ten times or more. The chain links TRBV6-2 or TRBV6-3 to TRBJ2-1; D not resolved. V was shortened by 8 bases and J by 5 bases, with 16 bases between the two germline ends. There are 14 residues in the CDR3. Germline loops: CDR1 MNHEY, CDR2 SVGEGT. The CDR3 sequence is CASGAGHSNNEQFF. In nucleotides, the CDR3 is TGTGCCAGCGGCGCCGGGCACTCTAACAATGAGCAGTTCTTC.

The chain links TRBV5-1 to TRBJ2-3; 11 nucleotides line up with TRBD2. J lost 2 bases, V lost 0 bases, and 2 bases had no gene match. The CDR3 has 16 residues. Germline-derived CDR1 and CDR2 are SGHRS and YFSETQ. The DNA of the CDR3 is TGCGCCAGCAGCTTGGCGACTAGCGGGGACACAGATACGCAGTATTTT. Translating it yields CASSLATSGDTDTQYF.

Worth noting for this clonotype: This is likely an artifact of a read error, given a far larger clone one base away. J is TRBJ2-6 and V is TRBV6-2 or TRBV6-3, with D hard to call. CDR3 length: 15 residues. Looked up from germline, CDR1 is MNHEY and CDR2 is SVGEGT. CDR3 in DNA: TGTGCCGGCAGCCCTCAGCTCTCTGGGGCCAACGTCCTGACTTTC. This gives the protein CAGSPQLSGANVLTF.

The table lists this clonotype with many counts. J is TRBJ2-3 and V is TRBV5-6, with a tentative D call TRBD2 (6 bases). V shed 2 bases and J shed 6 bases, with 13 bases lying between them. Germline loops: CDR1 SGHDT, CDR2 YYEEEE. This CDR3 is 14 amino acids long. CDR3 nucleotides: TGTGCCAGCAGCTTTTACCAGGGACTCGATACGCAGTATTTT. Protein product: CASSFYQGLDTQYF.

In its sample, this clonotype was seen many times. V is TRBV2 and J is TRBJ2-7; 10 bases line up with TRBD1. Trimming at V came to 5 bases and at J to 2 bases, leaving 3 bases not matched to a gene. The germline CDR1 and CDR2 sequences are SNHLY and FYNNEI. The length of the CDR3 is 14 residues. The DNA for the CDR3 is TGTGCCAGCAGTCCCGGGACAGGGGCCTACGAGCAGTACTTC. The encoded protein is CASSPGTGAYEQYF.

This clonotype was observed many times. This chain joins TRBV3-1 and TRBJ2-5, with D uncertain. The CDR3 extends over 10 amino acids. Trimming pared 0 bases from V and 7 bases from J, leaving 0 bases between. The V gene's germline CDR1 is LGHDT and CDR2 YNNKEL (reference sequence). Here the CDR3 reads CASSQETQYF. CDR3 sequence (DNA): TGTGCCAGCAGCCAAGAGACCCAGTACTTC.

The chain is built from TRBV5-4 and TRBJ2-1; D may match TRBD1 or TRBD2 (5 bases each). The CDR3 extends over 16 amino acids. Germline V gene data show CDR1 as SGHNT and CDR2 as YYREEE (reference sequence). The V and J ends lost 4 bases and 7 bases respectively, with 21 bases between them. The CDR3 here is CASSPEDAGSGNEQFF. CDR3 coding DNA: TGTGCCAGCAGCCCGGAGGATGCAGGGTCGGGAAATGAGCAGTTCTTC.

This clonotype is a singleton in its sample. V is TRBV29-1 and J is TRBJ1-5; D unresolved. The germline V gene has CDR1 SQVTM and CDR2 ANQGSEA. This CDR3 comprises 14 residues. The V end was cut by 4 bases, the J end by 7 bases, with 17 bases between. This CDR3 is CSVGQGIGSQPQHF. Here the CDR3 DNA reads TGCAGCGTTGGTCAAGGGATAGGATCGCAGCCCCAGCATTTT. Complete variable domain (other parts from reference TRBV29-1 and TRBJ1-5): SAVISQKPSRDICQRGTSLTIQCQVDSQVTMMFWYRQQPGQSLTLIATANQGSEATYESGFVIDKFPISRPNLTFSTLTVSNMSPEDSSIYLCSVGQGIGSQPQHFGDGTRLSIL.

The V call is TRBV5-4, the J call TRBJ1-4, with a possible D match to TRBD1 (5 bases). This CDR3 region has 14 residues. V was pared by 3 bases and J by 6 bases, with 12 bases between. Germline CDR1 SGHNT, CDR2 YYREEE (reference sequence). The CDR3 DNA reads TGTGCCAGCAGCTACCAGGGAGATTATGAAAAACTGTTTTTT. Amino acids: CASSYQGDYEKLFF.

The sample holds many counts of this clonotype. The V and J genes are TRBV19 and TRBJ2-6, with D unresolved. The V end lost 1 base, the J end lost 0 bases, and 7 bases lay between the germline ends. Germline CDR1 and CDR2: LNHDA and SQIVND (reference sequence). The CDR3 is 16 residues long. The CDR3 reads CASSIGGDSGANVLTF. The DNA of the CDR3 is TGTGCCAGTAGTATAGGAGGTGACTCTGGGGCCAACGTCCTGACTTTC.

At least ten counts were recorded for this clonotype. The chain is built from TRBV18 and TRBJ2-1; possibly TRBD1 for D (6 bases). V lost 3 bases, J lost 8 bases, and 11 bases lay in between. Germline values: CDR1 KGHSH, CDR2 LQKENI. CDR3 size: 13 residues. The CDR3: CASSPAGAHEQFF. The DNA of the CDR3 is TGTGCCAGCTCACCGGCAGGGGCCCATGAGCAGTTCTTC.

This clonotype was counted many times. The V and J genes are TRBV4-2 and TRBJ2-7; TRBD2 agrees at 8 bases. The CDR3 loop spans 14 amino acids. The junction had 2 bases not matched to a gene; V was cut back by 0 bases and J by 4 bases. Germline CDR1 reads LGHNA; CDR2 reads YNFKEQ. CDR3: CASSQDSGGYEQYF. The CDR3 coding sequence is TGTGCCAGCAGCCAAGACAGCGGGGGTTACGAGCAGTACTTC.

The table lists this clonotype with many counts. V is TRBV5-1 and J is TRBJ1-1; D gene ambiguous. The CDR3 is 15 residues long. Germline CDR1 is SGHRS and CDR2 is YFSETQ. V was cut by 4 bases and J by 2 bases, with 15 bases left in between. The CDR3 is CASSRAGRTNTEAFF. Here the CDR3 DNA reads TGCGCCAGCAGCCGGGCGGGCAGAACCAACACTGAAGCTTTCTTT.

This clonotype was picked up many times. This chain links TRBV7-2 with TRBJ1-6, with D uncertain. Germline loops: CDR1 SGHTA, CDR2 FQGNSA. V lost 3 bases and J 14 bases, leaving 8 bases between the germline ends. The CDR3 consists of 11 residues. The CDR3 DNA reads TGTGCCAGCAGCTTCGGTGTGGCCCTCCACTTT. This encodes CASSFGVALHF.